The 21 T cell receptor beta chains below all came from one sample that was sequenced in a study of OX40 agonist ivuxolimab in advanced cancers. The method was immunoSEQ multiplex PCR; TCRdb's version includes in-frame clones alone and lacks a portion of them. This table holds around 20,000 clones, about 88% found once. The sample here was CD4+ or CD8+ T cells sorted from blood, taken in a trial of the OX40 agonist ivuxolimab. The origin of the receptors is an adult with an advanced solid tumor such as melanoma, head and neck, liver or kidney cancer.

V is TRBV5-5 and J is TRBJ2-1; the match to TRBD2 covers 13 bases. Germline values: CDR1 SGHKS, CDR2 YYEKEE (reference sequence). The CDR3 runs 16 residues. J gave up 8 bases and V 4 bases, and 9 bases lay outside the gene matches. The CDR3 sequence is CASSPWTSGSRDEQFF. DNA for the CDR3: TGTGCCAGCAGCCCCTGGACTAGCGGGAGCAGGGATGAGCAGTTCTTC.

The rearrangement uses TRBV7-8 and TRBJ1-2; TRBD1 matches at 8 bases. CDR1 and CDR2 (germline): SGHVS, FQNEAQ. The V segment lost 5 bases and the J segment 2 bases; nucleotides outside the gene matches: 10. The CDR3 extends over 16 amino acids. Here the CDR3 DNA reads TGTGCCAGCAGCCGAAGGGACAGGTACCAAAACTATGGCTACACCTTC. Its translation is CASSRRDRYQNYGYTF.

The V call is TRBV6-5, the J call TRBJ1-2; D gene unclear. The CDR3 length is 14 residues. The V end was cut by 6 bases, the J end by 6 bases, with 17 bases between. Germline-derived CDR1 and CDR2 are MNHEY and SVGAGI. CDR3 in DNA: TGTGCCAGCAGCCCCGGGAATAGCTTCAATGGCTACACCTTC. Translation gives CASSPGNSFNGYTF.

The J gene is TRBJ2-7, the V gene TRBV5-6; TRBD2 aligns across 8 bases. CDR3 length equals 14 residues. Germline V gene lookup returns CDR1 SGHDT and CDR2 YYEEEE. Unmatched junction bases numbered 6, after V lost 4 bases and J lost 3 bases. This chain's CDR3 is CASSLRTSGYEQYF. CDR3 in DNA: TGTGCCAGCAGCCTTCGAACTAGCGGCTACGAGCAGTACTTC.

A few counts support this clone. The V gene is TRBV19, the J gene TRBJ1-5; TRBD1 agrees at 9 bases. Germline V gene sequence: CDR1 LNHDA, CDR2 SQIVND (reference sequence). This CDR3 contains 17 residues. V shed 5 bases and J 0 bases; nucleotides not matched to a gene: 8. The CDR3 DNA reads TGTGCCAGTAGTTCATCGGGACAGGGTTATAGCAATCAGCCCCAGCATTTT. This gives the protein CASSSSGQGYSNQPQHF.

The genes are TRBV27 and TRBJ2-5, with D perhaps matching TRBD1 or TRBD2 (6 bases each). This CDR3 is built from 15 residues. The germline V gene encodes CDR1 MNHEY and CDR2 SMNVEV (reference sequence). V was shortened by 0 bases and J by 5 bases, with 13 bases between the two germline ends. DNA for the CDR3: TGTGCCAGCAGTTTATCGACGGGGGCCGCGGAGACCCAGTACTTC. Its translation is CASSLSTGAAETQYF.

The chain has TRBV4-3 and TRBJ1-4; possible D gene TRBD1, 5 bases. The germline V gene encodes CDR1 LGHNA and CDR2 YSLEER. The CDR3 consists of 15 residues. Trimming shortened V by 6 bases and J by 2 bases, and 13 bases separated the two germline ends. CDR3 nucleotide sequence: TGCGCCAGCAGGCGGGACCTTAGCACTAATGAAAAACTGTTTTTT. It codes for CASRRDLSTNEKLFF.

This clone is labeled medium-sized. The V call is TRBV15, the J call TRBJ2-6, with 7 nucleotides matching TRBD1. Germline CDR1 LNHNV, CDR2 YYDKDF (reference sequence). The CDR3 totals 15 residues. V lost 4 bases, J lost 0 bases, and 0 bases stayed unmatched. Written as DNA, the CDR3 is TGTGCCACCAGCACAGGGGGCTCTGGGGCCAACGTCCTGACTTTC. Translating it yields CATSTGGSGANVLTF.

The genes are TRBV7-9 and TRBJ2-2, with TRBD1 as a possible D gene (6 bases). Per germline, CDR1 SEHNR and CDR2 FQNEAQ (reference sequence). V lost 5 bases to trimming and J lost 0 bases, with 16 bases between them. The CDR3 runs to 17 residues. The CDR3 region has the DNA TGTGCCAGCAGCCCACCCCTACAGGGAACGAACACCGGGGAGCTGTTTTTT. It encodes CASSPPLQGTNTGELFF.

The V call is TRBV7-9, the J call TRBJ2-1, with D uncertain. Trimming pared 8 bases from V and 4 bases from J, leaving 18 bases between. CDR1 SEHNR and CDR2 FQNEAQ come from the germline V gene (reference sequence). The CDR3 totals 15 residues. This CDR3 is CASRIAGVGYNEQFF. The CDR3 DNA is TGTGCCAGCCGAATAGCCGGAGTCGGATACAATGAGCAGTTCTTC.

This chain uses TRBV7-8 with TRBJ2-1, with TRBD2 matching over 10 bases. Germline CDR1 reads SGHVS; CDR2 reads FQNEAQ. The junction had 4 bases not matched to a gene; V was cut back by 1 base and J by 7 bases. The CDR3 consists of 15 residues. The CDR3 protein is CASSLVGLADNEQFF. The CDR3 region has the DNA TGTGCCAGCAGCTTAGTTGGACTAGCGGATAATGAGCAGTTCTTC. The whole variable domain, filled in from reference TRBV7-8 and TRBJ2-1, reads GAGVSQSPRYKVAKRGQDVALRCDPISGHVSLFWYQQALGQGPEFLTYFQNEAQLDKSGLPSDRFFAERPEGSVSTLKIQRTQQEDSAVYLCASSLVGLADNEQFFGPGTRLTVL.

The chain's CDR3 is CASRGGGDYEQYF. The CDR3 DNA reads TGCGCCAGCAGGGGAGGGGGGGACTACGAGCAGTACTTC. The rearrangement uses TRBV4-1 and TRBJ2-7; the D gene is possibly TRBD2 (7 bases). The germline gives CDR1 MGHRA, CDR2 YSYEKL. V shed 6 bases and J shed 3 bases, with 12 bases lying between them. CDR3 length equals 13 residues.

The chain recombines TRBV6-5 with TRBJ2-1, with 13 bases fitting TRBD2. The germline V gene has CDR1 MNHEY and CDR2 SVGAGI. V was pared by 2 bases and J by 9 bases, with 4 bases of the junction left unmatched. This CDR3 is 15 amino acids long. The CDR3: CASSYGLAGAVEQFF. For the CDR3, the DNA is TGTGCCAGCAGTTACGGACTAGCGGGAGCGGTTGAGCAGTTCTTC.

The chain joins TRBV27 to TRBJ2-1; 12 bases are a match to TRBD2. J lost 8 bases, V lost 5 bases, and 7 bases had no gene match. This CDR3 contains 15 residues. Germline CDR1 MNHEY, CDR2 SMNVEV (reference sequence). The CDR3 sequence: CASSPRLAGVDEQFF. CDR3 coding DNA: TGTGCCAGCAGTCCCCGACTAGCGGGAGTTGATGAGCAGTTCTTC.

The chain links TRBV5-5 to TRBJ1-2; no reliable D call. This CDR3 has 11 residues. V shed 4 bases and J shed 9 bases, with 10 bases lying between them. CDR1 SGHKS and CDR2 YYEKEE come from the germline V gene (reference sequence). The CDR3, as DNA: TGTGCCAGCAGCCCCGGACTCCGCTACACCTTC. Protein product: CASSPGLRYTF.

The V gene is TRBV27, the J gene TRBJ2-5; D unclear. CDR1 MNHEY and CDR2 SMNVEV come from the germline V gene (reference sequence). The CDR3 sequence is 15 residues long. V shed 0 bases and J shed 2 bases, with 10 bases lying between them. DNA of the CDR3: TGTGCCAGCAGTTTATCACCGGACGGGCAAGAGACCCAGTACTTC. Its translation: CASSLSPDGQETQYF.

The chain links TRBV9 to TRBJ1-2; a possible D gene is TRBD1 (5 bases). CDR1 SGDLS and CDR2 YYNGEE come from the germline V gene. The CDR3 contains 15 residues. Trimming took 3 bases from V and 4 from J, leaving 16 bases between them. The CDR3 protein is CASSDGQHGGYGYTF. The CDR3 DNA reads TGTGCCAGCAGCGATGGGCAGCACGGGGGCTATGGCTACACCTTC. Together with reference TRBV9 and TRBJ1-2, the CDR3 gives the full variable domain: DSGVTQTPKHLITATGQRVTLRCSPRSGDLSVYWYQQSLDQGLQFLIQYYNGEERAKGNILERFSAQQFPDLHSELNLSSLELGDSALYFCASSDGQHGGYGYTFGSGTRLTVV.

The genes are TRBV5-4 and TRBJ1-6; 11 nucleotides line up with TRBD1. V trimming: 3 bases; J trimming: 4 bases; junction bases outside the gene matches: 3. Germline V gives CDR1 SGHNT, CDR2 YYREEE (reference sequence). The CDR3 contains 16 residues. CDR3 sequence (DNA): TGTGCCAGCAGCTCAGGACAGGGGGCTTATAATTCACCCCTCCACTTT. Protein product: CASSSGQGAYNSPLHF.

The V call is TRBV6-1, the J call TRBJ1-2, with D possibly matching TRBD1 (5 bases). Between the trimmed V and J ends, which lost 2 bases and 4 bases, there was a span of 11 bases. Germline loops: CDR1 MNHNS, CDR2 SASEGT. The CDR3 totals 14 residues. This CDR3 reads CASSEFQGIYGYTF. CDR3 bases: TGTGCCAGCAGTGAATTTCAGGGAATCTATGGCTACACCTTC.

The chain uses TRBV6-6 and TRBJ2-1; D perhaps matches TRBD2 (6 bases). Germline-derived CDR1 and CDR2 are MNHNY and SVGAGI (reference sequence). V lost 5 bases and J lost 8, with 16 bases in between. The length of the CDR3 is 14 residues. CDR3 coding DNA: TGTGCCAGCAGTCGGGACTCCCCATTGGATGAGCAGTTCTTC. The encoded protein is CASSRDSPLDEQFF.

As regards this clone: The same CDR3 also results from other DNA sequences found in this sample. In DNA, the CDR3 is TGTGCCTCCGAAGCAGATACGCAGTATTTT. It codes for CASEADTQYF. The chain uses TRBV19 and TRBJ2-3; no clear D. Germline lookup yields CDR1 LNHDA and CDR2 SQIVND (reference sequence). The CDR3 is 10 residues long. Between the trimmed V and J ends, which lost 11 bases and 4 bases, there was a span of 7 bases.